The TCR beta chain described here comes from a study of human T cells and chemical hapten exposure. Notes on the study in general: Relative to control repertoires, expanded TCRs gave rise to significantly more large CDR3 similarity clusters.

Turning to this clonotype: Its cognate antigen is unknown.

From the RACE reads, TCRdb called clonotypes with MiXCR, one entry per CDR3 protein. Among about 110,000 distinct CDR3 sequences listed, less than 35% were seen once. Time point denoted: patch test 3, about 24 weeks after DPC sensitization. The treatment: therapeutic diphenylcyclopropenone sensitization with weekly scalp DPC. Blood was collected ahead of every patch test applied. People who gave samples had alopecia, were 18 to 70 years old, and were suitable for DPC. The CDR3 sequence is 14 residues long. Germline loops: CDR1 MNHEY, CDR2 SVGAGI. The V end lost 5 bases, the J end lost 5 bases, and 13 bases lay between the germline ends.

Sequenced here: whole blood, sampled in connection with sensitization to the hapten diphenylcyclopropenone (DPC). The rearrangement links TRBV6-5 to TRBJ2-1, with D perhaps matching TRBD2 (6 bases). The clonotype was recovered from a man aged 40-50 years with alopecia areata. Some clones in this sample may be carry-over from other donors' samples. CDR3 sequence (DNA): TGTGCCAGCAGTCAGGGACTGACAAACAATGAGCAGTTCTTC. The encoded protein is CASSQGLTNNEQFF.